The present T cell receptor (beta chain) was sequenced within a study of PD-L1 blockade in urothelial cancer. Overall study context: Men with urothelial cancer arising in the bladder made up most of the roughly 30 patients. T cells numbered a median of approximately 140,000 in the blood samples.

Sequencing was performed with immunoSEQ multiplex PCR; in TCRdb, only in-frame clones are kept and a portion is missing. The table shows tens of thousands of clones, with 70% to 85% occurring only once. Per the germline V gene, CDR1 is MNHNY and CDR2 is SVGAGI (reference sequence). CDR3 length: 12 residues. The V end was cut by 2 bases, the J end by 7 bases, with 5 bases between. This sample comprised PBMCs, obtained around atezolizumab (anti-PD-L1) treatment. This chain uses TRBV6-6 with TRBJ1-4; D is uncertain. This clonotype originated in a man in his 70s with urothelial cancer. CDR3 bases: TGTGCCAGCAGTTACGGAGGTGAAAAACTGTTTTTT. It translates to CASSYGGEKLFF.